The T cell receptor beta chain described here comes from a study of blood T cell repertoires in COVID-19 (dated by TCRdb to between 2020 and 2021). General notes on the study: Samples from collaborators originated in the United States, Italy and Spain and spanned both the acute and convalescent phases of COVID-19. Deeply sampled blood TCRbeta repertoires from subjects exposed to, actively infected with, or recovered from COVID-19 were included in the dataset. A de-identified subject ID, COVID-19 status, age in years and sex were almost always included in the sample metadata. Samples came from the ongoing ImmuneRACE study (first 160 participants) plus 1,254 subjects from 6 global collaborators. The prospective study material was composed of cDNA or gDNA derived from T cells, B-cell-depleted T cells, or PBMCs. The repertoires were made available in a free public database intended to serve as a resource for research on the immune response to SARS-CoV-2. HLA class I and class II types, where available, came from metadata supplied by the sample provider rather than from assay-based typing. The paper as a whole reports these results and caveats: Clinical and demographic metadata were provided uncurated, with the amount varying by source and participant.

The immunoSEQ Assay, a bias-controlled multiplex PCR, was used to amplify TCRbeta CDR3 regions from genomic DNA. From the authors' description of their analysis: The number of nucleated cells in each sample was estimated by amplification of reference gene primers within the assay. To quantify the absolute abundance of each unique TCRbeta CDR3 rearrangement, sequence reads were collapsed and filtered. Productive Simpson clonality was computed per sample as the square root of Simpson's diversity index over productive rearrangements. TCRdb obtained this table from immuneACCESS and retained in-frame rearrangements with V and J assigned. These tables miss some clones; where compared with another copy, unresolved V genes account for less than half of the shortfall, and the remainder is unexplained. D and trimming were read from the DNA, whereas the V and J calls and clone size are those reported in that table. The sample records some 83,000 clones, 84% of which are singletons. Around 3.4% of the sample is in the top ten clones.

CDR1 is given as SGHRS and CDR2 as YFSETQ, both from the germline V gene. V is clipped by 0 bases and J by 7 bases, and the sequence between their germline boundaries is 11 bases long. The CDR3 numbers 13 residues from cysteine through phenylalanine. The kept DNA is CDR3 alone, 39 bases in frame from the first base. Each collaborating institution followed its own protocols to collect whole blood in K2EDTA tubes. Collaborator samples were shipped for TCRbeta analysis as frozen whole blood, isolated PBMCs, or DNA extracted from either sample type. Regarding this clone: No antigen is known for it. No base-level quality is on record; no much larger clone is a single base apart.

The V and J genes are TRBV5-1 and TRBJ2-7, with the D gene not confidently named. The sequenced sample was peripheral blood. The clonotype comes from a man between 45 and 60 years old with acute or convalescent COVID-19. Read as DNA, the sequence is TGCGCCAGCAGCTTGGCCCAATCGAGGGAGCAGTACTTC. Its translation is CASSLAQSREQYF.